This T cell receptor (beta chain) stems from a study of early T cells in non-severe SARS-CoV-2 infection. TCRdb independently ran MiXCR on the 5' RACE reads; one entry per CDR3 protein. The table lists tens of thousands of distinct CDR3 sequences, 20% to 25% of them singletons. This clonotype occurred a few times. Germline V gives CDR1 GTSNPN, CDR2 SVGIG (reference sequence). The CDR3 extends over 11 amino acids. V was trimmed by 0 bases and J by 12 bases, leaving 11 bases between them. Sequenced material: whole blood, taken at baseline. The rearrangement joins TRBV30 to TRBJ1-2, with D possibly matching TRBD1 (5 bases). The receptor was isolated from an adult who was a healthcare worker with PCR-confirmed SARS-CoV-2 infection or an uninfected control (not recorded which). The CDR3 DNA follows: TGTGCCTGGAGTGTCTCGGCAGGGCACACCTTC. Residues: CAWSVSAGHTF.